These 30 T cell receptor beta chains were all obtained from the same sample, sequenced in a study of shared clonotypes between healthy human individuals. TCRdb's copy holds only in-frame clones and misses some; the assay was immunoSEQ multiplex PCR. The sample gives roughly 2,000,000 clones, about 95% of which show up once; around 1.2% is in the top ten. Naive CD8 cells lacked CD45RO, underwent positive selection for CCR7 and left out terminally differentiated effector memory CD45RA+ cells. The sequenced sample consisted of naive CD8+ T cells sorted from blood. The source of these receptors is a man between 18 and 29 years old in good health.

The chain uses TRBV27 and TRBJ2-7; tentative D call: TRBD2 (5 bases). The CDR3 length is 15 residues. V lost 5 bases and J 5 bases, leaving 19 bases between the germline ends. Germline V gives CDR1 MNHEY, CDR2 SMNVEV (reference sequence). CDR3 sequence: CASSDLPLAPNEQYF. CDR3 bases: TGTGCCAGCAGTGACCTCCCCCTAGCCCCCAACGAGCAGTACTTC.

V usage is TRBV5-4 and J usage is TRBJ2-7; TRBD1 is a possible D gene (6 bases). The V and J ends lost 0 bases and 3 bases respectively, with 10 bases between them. There are 14 residues in the CDR3. Germline values: CDR1 SGHNT, CDR2 YYREEE (reference sequence). DNA of the CDR3: TGTGCCAGCAGCTTGGTGGACAGAGACTACGAGCAGTACTTC. Translated: CASSLVDRDYEQYF. Supplemented by reference TRBV5-4 and TRBJ2-7, the full variable domain reads ETGVTQSPTHLIKTRGQQVTLRCSSQSGHNTVSWYQQALGQGPQFIFQYYREEENGRGNFPPRFSGLQFPNYSSELNVNALELDDSALYLCASSLVDRDYEQYFGPGTRLTVT.

This sequence joins TRBV5-1 and TRBJ2-7; either TRBD1 or TRBD2 may supply D (5 bases each). CDR1 is SGHRS, CDR2 YFSETQ, per germline. Trimming pared 7 bases from V and 2 bases from J, leaving 19 bases between. The CDR3 is 15 amino acids. CDR3 sequence: CASPGRDLFPYEQYF. As DNA, the CDR3 is TGCGCCAGCCCGGGACGAGATCTCTTTCCCTACGAGCAGTACTTC.

The chain is built from TRBV9 and TRBJ2-7; no clear D. V was pared by 1 base and J by 5 bases, with 16 bases between. CDR1 SGDLS and CDR2 YYNGEE come from the germline V gene. The CDR3 is 15 amino acids. CDR3 sequence reads: CASSVTSSPSHEQYF. For the CDR3, the DNA is TGTGCCAGCAGCGTAACCAGTTCACCATCCCACGAGCAGTACTTC.

The DNA of the CDR3 is TGTGCCAGCAGCCCCGGACTAGCGGGAGGAGCGGTCAATGAGCAGTTCTTC. Its protein is CASSPGLAGGAVNEQFF. This chain connects TRBV5-6 to TRBJ2-1, with 14 positions matching TRBD2. The germline V gene has CDR1 SGHDT and CDR2 YYEEEE. The CDR3 length is 17 residues. The V gene end was trimmed by 4 bases and the J gene end by 6 bases; junction bases not matched to a gene: 9.

The rearrangement joins TRBV19 to TRBJ1-1, with 12 bases lining up with TRBD1. The CDR3 covers 17 residues. The germline V gene encodes CDR1 LNHDA and CDR2 SQIVND (reference sequence). V trimming: 5 bases; J trimming: 1 base; junction bases outside the gene matches: 8. CDR3 protein: CASSPWDRGQGNTEAFF. In DNA form, the CDR3 reads TGTGCCAGTAGTCCCTGGGACAGGGGGCAGGGGAACACTGAAGCTTTCTTT.

This chain uses TRBV4-1 with TRBJ1-6; the D is unclear. Per germline, CDR1 MGHRA and CDR2 YSYEKL. V was clipped by 0 bases and J by 7 bases, with 10 bases between them. CDR3 size: 15 residues. In DNA form, the CDR3 reads TGCGCCAGCAGCCAAGATGGCCGGCCAAATTCACCCCTCCACTTT. It encodes CASSQDGRPNSPLHF.

This clone appeared once. The chain links TRBV11-2 to TRBJ2-1; the D gene is possibly TRBD2 (7 bases). The V gene's germline CDR1 is SGHAT and CDR2 FQNNGV. V shed 7 bases and J shed 8 bases, with 27 bases lying between them. The CDR3 has 17 amino acids. This CDR3 reads CASNIPLGGGLEDEQFF. The CDR3 coding sequence is TGTGCCAGCAACATCCCACTGGGCGGGGGCTTAGAGGATGAGCAGTTCTTC.

A word on this clone: The junction differs from germline at one of its ends, possibly a read error. V is TRBV7-7 and J is TRBJ1-1; no definite D call. This CDR3 is built from 13 residues. Germline CDR1 SSHAT, CDR2 FNYEAQ (reference sequence). Here the CDR3 reads CASSLRENTEAFF. In DNA form, the CDR3 reads TGTGCTAGCAGCTTAAGGGAGAACACTGAAGCTTTCTTT. Together with reference TRBV7-7 and TRBJ1-1, the CDR3 gives the full variable domain: GAGVSQSPRYKVTKRGQDVTLRCDPISSHATLYWYQQALGQGPEFLTYFNYEAQPDKSGLPSDRFSAERPEGSISTLTIQRTEQRDSAMYRCASSLRENTEAFFGQGTRLTVV.

The chain couples TRBV11-2 to TRBJ2-5; D may be TRBD1 (5 bases). Trimming removed 0 bases at V and 5 bases at J, with 19 bases between. This CDR3 has 17 amino acids. Per the germline V gene, CDR1 is SGHAT and CDR2 is FQNNGV. The CDR3 DNA reads as TGTGCCAGCAGCTTAGAACTTCTCGACAGCGTCCAGGAGACCCAGTACTTC. Protein sequence: CASSLELLDSVQETQYF.

This clone occurred once. The rearrangement links TRBV10-3 to TRBJ1-5; D is unresolved. Trimming removed 3 bases from V and 4 bases from J, with 7 bases in between. This CDR3 has 13 amino acids. The V gene's germline CDR1 is ENHRY and CDR2 SYGVKD. CDR3 nucleotide sequence: TGTGCCATCAGTGAAAGCTTGAATCAGCCCCAGCATTTT. Its protein is CAISESLNQPQHF.

This sequence joins TRBV6-5 and TRBJ2-5; D is perhaps TRBD2 (5 bases). The germline CDR1 and CDR2 sequences are MNHEY and SVGAGI. Trimming removed 4 bases at V and 4 bases at J, with 10 bases between. The CDR3 is 13 amino acids. CDR3: CASSFTEGETQYF. For the CDR3, the DNA is TGTGCCAGCAGTTTTACCGAGGGAGAGACCCAGTACTTC.

About this clone: At the DNA level, this CDR3 is encoded by other sequences in the same sample as well. The V gene is TRBV30, the J gene TRBJ2-3; D remains ambiguous. Germline CDR1 and CDR2: GTSNPN and SVGIG (reference sequence). This CDR3 comprises 13 residues. Trimming stripped 3 bases from V and 2 bases from J, with 9 bases between. The CDR3 bases are TGTGCCTGGAGCCAAGACTTCACAGATACGCAGTATTTT. As protein: CAWSQDFTDTQYF.

In the case of this clone: Other DNA variants within this sample encode the same CDR3. The chain uses TRBV30 and TRBJ1-3; D may be TRBD1 (5 bases). The CDR3 is 15 amino acids. V was cut by 0 bases and J by 0 bases, with 9 bases left in between. Germline CDR1 is GTSNPN and CDR2 is SVGIG (reference sequence). CDR3 sequence reads: CAWSVGQSSGNTIYF. The CDR3 DNA sequence: TGTGCCTGGAGTGTGGGGCAGAGCTCTGGAAACACCATATATTTT. Using reference TRBV30 and TRBJ1-3 for the parts outside the CDR3, the full variable domain is SQTIHQWPATLVQPVGSPLSLECTVEGTSNPNLYWYRQAAGRGLQLLFYSVGIGQISSEVPQNLSASRPQDRQFILSSKKLLLSDSGFYLCAWSVGQSSGNTIYFGEGSWLTVV.

V gene TRBV5-4 combines with J gene TRBJ1-1; possibly TRBD1 for D (5 bases). The V end lost 2 bases, the J end lost 3 bases, and 11 bases lay between the germline ends. Germline CDR1 reads SGHNT; CDR2 reads YYREEE (reference sequence). This CDR3 contains 14 residues. The CDR3 sequence: CASSFGGAYTEAFF. CDR3 sequence (DNA): TGTGCCAGCAGCTTTGGAGGGGCGTACACTGAAGCTTTCTTT.

The chain recombines TRBV11-2 with TRBJ2-7; TRBD2 agrees at 10 bases. CDR1 and CDR2 (germline): SGHAT, FQNNGV. CDR3 size: 16 residues. The J segment lost 3 bases and the V segment lost 5 bases, leaving 10 bases of the junction unmatched. The CDR3 DNA is TGTGCCAGCAGCCCAGGGGCTAGCGGGGGCCACTACGAGCAGTACTTC. Translated: CASSPGASGGHYEQYF.

The chain employs TRBV15 and TRBJ2-7; D remains ambiguous. Germline V gene sequence: CDR1 LNHNV, CDR2 YYDKDF (reference sequence). Trimming stripped 0 bases from V and 3 bases from J, with 9 bases between. CDR3 length: 14 residues. The CDR3 nucleotides read TGTGCCACCAGCAGAGATAGGGCCGGCTACGAGCAGTACTTC. Residues: CATSRDRAGYEQYF.

The gene calls are TRBV30 and TRBJ2-1, with D possibly matching TRBD2 (5 bases). The CDR3 length is 15 residues. In germline, CDR1 is GTSNPN, CDR2 SVGIG (reference sequence). Trimming left V 1 base short and J 0 bases short, with 10 bases between. The CDR3 loop is CAWSGLPASYNEQFF. The CDR3 nucleotides read TGTGCCTGGAGTGGACTACCTGCCTCCTACAATGAGCAGTTCTTC.

J is TRBJ2-2 and V is TRBV5-1; TRBD1 might be the D (6 bases). Trimming took 2 bases from V and 6 from J, leaving 8 bases between them. The CDR3 contains 13 residues. Germline V CDR1 and CDR2: SGHRS, YFSETQ. CDR3 DNA: TGCGCCAGCAGCTTTACAGGGCCCGGGGAGCTGTTTTTT. Translating gives CASSFTGPGELFF.

V is TRBV4-1 and J is TRBJ2-7, with TRBD2 as a possible D gene (6 bases). The CDR3 sequence is 14 residues long. The germline CDR1 and CDR2 sequences are MGHRA and YSYEKL. Trimming took 4 bases from V and 7 from J, leaving 17 bases between them. The CDR3 protein is CASSPAAGLEEQYF. The CDR3 DNA reads as TGCGCCAGCAGCCCAGCGGCGGGGCTTGAGGAGCAGTACTTC.

This rearrangement joins TRBV5-4 to TRBJ1-1; TRBD1 is a possible D gene (5 bases). CDR1 and CDR2 from the germline V gene are SGHNT and YYREEE (reference sequence). Trimming removed 2 bases at V and 7 bases at J, with 15 bases between. There are 14 residues in the CDR3. The CDR3 reads CASSFPGTPGEAFF. The CDR3, as DNA: TGTGCCAGCAGCTTCCCCGGGACTCCGGGTGAAGCTTTCTTT.

The gene calls are TRBV5-4 and TRBJ1-2; D gene unclear. CDR1 is SGHNT, CDR2 YYREEE, per germline (reference sequence). The CDR3 totals 16 residues. Trimming took off 0 bases at V and 7 bases at J, with 19 bases between the two ends. CDR3 bases: TGTGCCAGCAGCTTGGTAGAACCCGGACCTCAACCTGGCTACACCTTC. The encoded protein is CASSLVEPGPQPGYTF.

The rearrangement uses TRBV5-6 and TRBJ2-3; no clear D gene. The CDR3 is 15 residues long. V shed 2 bases and J shed 2 bases, with 12 bases lying between them. Germline CDR1 and CDR2: SGHDT and YYEEEE. The CDR3 loop reads CASSFQEFDTDTQYF. Here the CDR3 DNA reads TGTGCCAGCAGCTTCCAGGAGTTCGACACAGATACGCAGTATTTT.

The chain has TRBV5-5 and TRBJ2-7, with TRBD1 matching over 7 bases. The CDR3 is 16 amino acids. Germline lookup yields CDR1 SGHKS and CDR2 YYEKEE (reference sequence). J was trimmed by 0 bases and V by 4 bases; bases with no gene match: 10. The CDR3 coding sequence is TGTGCCAGCAGCGCATACACAGGGGCGAACTCCTACGAGCAGTACTTC. Translation: CASSAYTGANSYEQYF.

This chain connects TRBV6-5 to TRBJ1-1; D remains ambiguous. Germline CDR1 and CDR2: MNHEY and SVGAGI. This CDR3 has 13 amino acids. Trimming took off 7 bases at V and 2 bases at J, with 11 bases between the two ends. The CDR3 loop reads CASIKAGNTEAFF. CDR3 nucleotide sequence: TGTGCCAGCATTAAGGCCGGAAACACTGAAGCTTTCTTT.

With respect to this clone: This sample includes further DNA sequences coding for the same CDR3. V gene TRBV5-1 combines with J gene TRBJ2-7; D is possibly TRBD1 (6 bases). Deletions cut 4 bases from V and 6 bases from J, with 11 bases between. Germline CDR1 is SGHRS and CDR2 is YFSETQ. This CDR3 spans 12 amino acids. The CDR3 here is CASSATGGEQYF. In nucleotides, the CDR3 is TGCGCCAGCAGCGCGACAGGCGGCGAGCAGTACTTC.

The chain recombines TRBV27 with TRBJ2-1, with TRBD2 matching over 9 bases. Germline V CDR1 and CDR2: MNHEY, SMNVEV (reference sequence). J was trimmed by 4 bases and V by 4 bases; bases with no gene match: 8. The CDR3 length is 16 residues. CDR3 DNA: TGTGCCAGCAGTTGGTCTAGCGGGGACCAGTACAATGAGCAGTTCTTC. Translated: CASSWSSGDQYNEQFF.

This chain joins TRBV11-3 and TRBJ2-3; 8 bases match TRBD1. Per the germline V gene, CDR1 is SGHNT and CDR2 is YENEEA. CDR3 length: 16 amino acids. The junction had 7 bases not matched to a gene; V was cut back by 1 base and J by 4 bases. The CDR3 sequence: CASSLGTVQGADTQYF. In DNA, the CDR3 is TGTGCCAGCAGCTTAGGAACCGTACAGGGGGCAGATACGCAGTATTTT.

This chain links TRBV9 with TRBJ1-2, with D possibly TRBD1 on 5 matching bases. Germline CDR1 is SGDLS and CDR2 is YYNGEE. V was cut by 4 bases and J by 8 bases, with 15 bases left in between. This CDR3 spans 13 amino acids. The CDR3 protein is CASSRDGTRGYTF. The CDR3 region has the DNA TGTGCCAGCAGCCGGGACGGCACCAGAGGCTACACCTTC. Drawing the rest from reference TRBV9 and TRBJ1-2, the complete variable domain is DSGVTQTPKHLITATGQRVTLRCSPRSGDLSVYWYQQSLDQGLQFLIQYYNGEERAKGNILERFSAQQFPDLHSELNLSSLELGDSALYFCASSRDGTRGYTFGSGTRLTVV.

In regard to this clone: Other DNA sequences in the same sample also yield this CDR3. J is TRBJ1-2 and V is TRBV6-5; no reliable D call. The V gene's germline CDR1 is MNHEY and CDR2 SVGAGI. V gave up 0 bases and J gave up 2 bases, with 10 bases separating them. The CDR3 has 15 residues. The CDR3 DNA follows: TGTGCCAGCAGTTACTCGGAGGGCCCCAACTATGGCTACACCTTC. Translating gives CASSYSEGPNYGYTF.